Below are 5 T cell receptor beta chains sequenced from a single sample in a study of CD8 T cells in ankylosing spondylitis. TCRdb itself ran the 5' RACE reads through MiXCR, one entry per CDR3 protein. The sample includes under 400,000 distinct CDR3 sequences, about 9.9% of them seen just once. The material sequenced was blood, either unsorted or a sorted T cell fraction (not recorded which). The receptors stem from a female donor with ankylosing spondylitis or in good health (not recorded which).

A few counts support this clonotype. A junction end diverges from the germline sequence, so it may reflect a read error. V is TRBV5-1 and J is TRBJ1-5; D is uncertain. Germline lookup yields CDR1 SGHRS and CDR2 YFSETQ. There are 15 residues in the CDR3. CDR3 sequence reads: CASSLEGEKNQLQHF. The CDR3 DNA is TGCGCCAGCAGCTTGGAGGGAGAGAAGAATCAGCTCCAGCATTTT.

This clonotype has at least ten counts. CDR3 DNA sequence: TGTGCCAGCAGCCCAAACAGGGGGCGGAATGAAAAACTGTTTTTT. Protein: CASSPNRGRNEKLFF. This rearrangement joins TRBV4-2 to TRBJ1-4, with 9 bases identical to TRBD1. The CDR3 sequence is 15 residues long. V trimming: 4 bases; J trimming: 5 bases; junction bases outside the gene matches: 5. Germline CDR1 LGHNA, CDR2 YNFKEQ.

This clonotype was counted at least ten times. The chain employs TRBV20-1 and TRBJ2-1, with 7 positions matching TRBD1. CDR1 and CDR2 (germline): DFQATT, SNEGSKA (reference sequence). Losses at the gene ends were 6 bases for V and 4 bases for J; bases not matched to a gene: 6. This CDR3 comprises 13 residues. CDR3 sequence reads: CSATDRPYNEQFF. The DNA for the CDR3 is TGCAGTGCCACGGACAGGCCTTACAATGAGCAGTTCTTC.

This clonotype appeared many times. For the CDR3, the DNA is TGTGCCAGCAGTTGGACTAGCGGGAGAGTGAAGCAGTTCTTC. Translation: CASSWTSGRVKQFF. The V call is TRBV27, the J call TRBJ2-1; TRBD2 agrees at 13 bases. The germline CDR1 and CDR2 sequences are MNHEY and SMNVEV (reference sequence). The CDR3 sequence is 14 residues long. J gave up 11 bases and V 4 bases, and 5 bases lay outside the gene matches.

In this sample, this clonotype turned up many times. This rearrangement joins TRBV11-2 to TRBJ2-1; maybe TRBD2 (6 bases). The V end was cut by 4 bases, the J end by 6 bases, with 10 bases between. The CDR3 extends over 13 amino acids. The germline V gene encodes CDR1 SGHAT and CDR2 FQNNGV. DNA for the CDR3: TGTGCCAGCAGCTGGGGGGACGCCAATGAGCAGTTCTTC. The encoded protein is CASSWGDANEQFF.